This paragraph covers one T cell receptor beta chain sequence. Generated by immunoSEQ multiplex PCR, the TCRdb table keeps only in-frame clones and is missing some. The data contain some 250,000 clones, approximately 88% of them singletons. From germline, CDR1 is SGHTA and CDR2 FQGNSA. The CDR3 spans 19 residues. Trimming took 3 bases from V and 2 from J; bases not matched to a gene: 14. This sample is drawn from a study of blood T cell repertoires in COVID-19. Turning to the study itself: COVID-19 samples from acute and convalescent phases originated in the United States, Italy and Spain.

Sequencing input: peripheral blood. The receptor was isolated from a woman aged 25 to 39 with acute or convalescent COVID-19. The rearrangement links TRBV7-2 to TRBJ2-7, with 12 positions matching TRBD2. The CDR3: CASSFPRMTSGRLTYEQYF. The CDR3 DNA follows: TGTGCCAGCAGCTTTCCCCGGATGACTAGCGGGAGACTGACCTACGAGCAGTACTTC.